Following are 14 T cell receptor beta chains from one sample sequenced in a study of response to subunit inactivated influenza vaccine. TCRdb used MiXCR to reprocess the RT-PCR reads, holding one entry per CDR3 protein. The sample carries 590,000 or so distinct CDR3 sequences, 11% to 15% recorded once. The source material was PBMCs from blood, sampled less than 15 days before vaccination. Receptor source: a man in his fifties who received an inactivated influenza vaccine.

The chain combines TRBV20-1 with TRBJ2-5, with D uncertain. Between the trimmed V and J ends, which lost 0 bases and 4 bases, there was a span of 18 bases. The germline CDR1 and CDR2 sequences are DFQATT and SNEGSKA (reference sequence). This CDR3 spans 16 amino acids. CDR3 region: CSARDVSVSLRETQYF. The CDR3 DNA sequence: TGCAGTGCTAGAGATGTCTCCGTCAGTTTGCGAGAGACCCAGTACTTC.

V gene TRBV6-2 or TRBV6-3 combines with J gene TRBJ2-7, with D unclear. The CDR3 consists of 14 residues. V lost 8 bases, J lost 0 bases, and 14 bases lay in between. CDR1 MNHEY and CDR2 SVGEGT come from the germline V gene. CDR3 sequence (DNA): TGTGCCAGCTGCCGGGTTTCCACCTCCTACGAGCAGTACTTC. Protein sequence: CASCRVSTSYEQYF.

This clonotype showed up many times. This chain uses TRBV12-3 or TRBV12-4 with TRBJ1-1, with a weak D call TRBD1 (5 bases). This CDR3 contains 15 residues. The V gene lost 3 bases and the J gene lost 5 bases, with 16 bases spanning the gap. CDR3 sequence (DNA): TGTGCCAGCAGTTTTGGGGGGTCGTTGTCGACTGAAGCTTTCTTT. Translating gives CASSFGGSLSTEAFF.

The chain employs TRBV6-5 and TRBJ1-2; no firm D call. CDR1 MNHEY and CDR2 SVGAGI come from the germline V gene. The CDR3 runs to 15 residues. V lost 0 bases to trimming and J lost 6 bases, with 14 bases between them. CDR3 in DNA: TGTGCCAGCAGTTACTCAAGGATACAACTCCATGGCTACACCTTC. Translated, it gives CASSYSRIQLHGYTF.

A few counts support this clonotype. V usage is TRBV21-1 and J usage is TRBJ2-5; no DNA check was done on the table's D call, TRBD1. TRBV21-1 is marked as a pseudogene. There are 15 residues in the CDR3. For the CDR3, the DNA is TGTGCCAGCAGCAAAGTGCCAGAAGGGGGAGAGACCCAGTACTTC. Amino acids: CASSKVPEGGETQYF.

The chain joins TRBV15 to TRBJ2-3, with TRBD1 matching over 9 bases. The CDR3 has 16 amino acids. Trimming at V came to 1 base and at J to 4 bases, leaving 6 bases not matched to a gene. Germline V gives CDR1 LNHNV, CDR2 YYDKDF (reference sequence). CDR3 bases: TGTGCCACCAGCAGAGCGGGACAGGGTTTTTCAGATACGCAGTATTTT. Protein product: CATSRAGQGFSDTQYF.

The genes are TRBV20-1 and TRBJ1-4; possibly TRBD1 for D (6 bases). V lost 0 bases and J lost 3, with 14 bases in between. The CDR3 runs 16 residues. Germline values: CDR1 DFQATT, CDR2 SNEGSKA (reference sequence). The CDR3 reads CSARDLRGQPNEKLFF. The CDR3 nucleotides are TGCAGTGCTAGAGATTTGCGAGGACAGCCTAATGAAAAACTGTTTTTT.

In its sample, this clonotype was seen a few times. This chain joins TRBV29-1 and TRBJ2-1; 9 nucleotides line up with TRBD2. The CDR3 consists of 16 residues. After removal of 3 bases from V and 9 bases from J, the junction contained 15 bases not matched to a gene. Germline V gene sequence: CDR1 SQVTM, CDR2 ANQGSEA. The DNA of the CDR3 is TGCAGCGTTGAGGGGTTTGGGGCTAGCGGGAAAACTGAGCAGTTCTTC. It yields the protein CSVEGFGASGKTEQFF.

Of note for this clonotype: The CDR3 carries no conserved terminal phenylalanine or tryptophan, so it likely arises from a read error. The chain combines TRBV29-1 with TRBJ2-7; D tentatively reads TRBD1 or TRBD2 (5 bases each). In germline, CDR1 is SQVTM, CDR2 ANQGSEA. Trimming removed 5 bases at V and 3 bases at J, with 14 bases between. The CDR3 is made up of 13 amino acids. The CDR3, as DNA: TGCAGCGTTACTTTACAGGACTTCTACGAGCAGTACTTA. Translated, it gives CSVTLQDFYEQYL.

This clonotype was counted a few times. The chain links TRBV24-1 to TRBJ2-1; 13 bases agree with TRBD2. This CDR3 contains 18 residues. J was trimmed by 7 bases and V by 3 bases; bases with no gene match: 11. Germline lookup yields CDR1 KGHDR and CDR2 SFDVKD. The CDR3 spells CATSDGLAGVRGGNEQFF. The DNA for the CDR3 is TGTGCCACCAGTGATGGACTAGCGGGAGTGAGGGGAGGGAATGAGCAGTTCTTC.

This clonotype was seen only a few times. This chain uses TRBV20-1 with TRBJ1-1; D possibly corresponds to TRBD1 (5 bases). V lost 3 bases, J lost 6 bases, and 11 bases lay in between. The CDR3 spans 12 residues. Per the germline V gene, CDR1 is DFQATT and CDR2 is SNEGSKA (reference sequence). The CDR3 sequence: CSASRGRPEAFF. CDR3 sequence (DNA): TGCAGTGCTAGTCGGGGGAGACCTGAAGCTTTCTTT.

This clonotype was counted between two and nine times. This chain connects TRBV11-1 to TRBJ2-2; D ambiguous. Trimming cost V 6 bases and J 7 bases, with 12 bases left between them. The CDR3 runs to 13 residues. Germline loops: CDR1 SGHAT, CDR2 FQDESV (reference sequence). The CDR3 loop reads CASSSGSGGELFF. For the CDR3, the DNA is TGTGCCAGCAGTTCCGGGTCTGGCGGGGAGCTGTTTTTT. The full variable domain, completed using reference TRBV11-1 and TRBJ2-2, is EAEVAQSPRYKITEKSQAVAFWCDPISGHATLYWYRQILGQGPELLVQFQDESVVDDSQLPKDRFSAERLKGVDSTLKIQPAELGDSAMYLCASSSGSGGELFFGEGSRLTVL.

This chain connects TRBV10-3 to TRBJ2-3; 16 positions match TRBD2. CDR3 size: 16 residues. J was trimmed by 5 bases and V by 6 bases; bases with no gene match: 5. Germline V gives CDR1 ENHRY, CDR2 SYGVKD. CDR3 amino acids: CAISTGLAGGLDTQYF. The DNA of the CDR3 is TGTGCCATCAGCACGGGACTAGCGGGGGGGCTAGATACGCAGTATTTT.

The chain is built from TRBV7-9 and TRBJ2-5, with a weak D call TRBD1 (6 bases). Per germline, CDR1 SEHNR and CDR2 FQNEAQ (reference sequence). This CDR3 region has 15 residues. Trimming stripped 5 bases from V and 1 base from J, with 14 bases between. The CDR3 DNA follows: TGTGCCAGCAGCCCCCGGGACACCATCCAAGAGACCCAGTACTTC. Amino acids: CASSPRDTIQETQYF.